What follows are 4 T cell receptor beta chains derived from one specimen sequenced in a study of PD-L1 blockade in urothelial cancer. Generated by immunoSEQ multiplex PCR, the TCRdb table keeps only in-frame clones and is missing some. The table shows 35,000 to 40,000 clones, with over 75% occurring only once. The sample in question was PBMCs, obtained around atezolizumab (anti-PD-L1) treatment. These TCRs come from a man between 65 and 85 years old with urothelial cancer.

The V gene is TRBV5-4, the J gene TRBJ2-1; 7 nucleotides line up with TRBD1. This CDR3 has 15 residues. The germline gives CDR1 SGHNT, CDR2 YYREEE (reference sequence). J gave up 1 base and V 1 base, and 2 bases lay outside the gene matches. CDR3 sequence (DNA): TGTGCCAGCAGCTTGTACAGGGGTTCCTACAATGAGCAGTTCTTC. This translates into CASSLYRGSYNEQFF.

V usage is TRBV5-5 and J usage is TRBJ1-1, with D uncertain. The CDR3 covers 14 residues. The V and J ends lost 5 bases and 4 bases respectively, with 15 bases between them. Per the germline V gene, CDR1 is SGHKS and CDR2 is YYEKEE (reference sequence). The CDR3: CASRLAGEGTEAFF. The CDR3 DNA sequence: TGTGCCAGCAGGCTGGCCGGGGAGGGCACTGAAGCTTTCTTT.

This clone occurred once. This sequence joins TRBV29-1 and TRBJ2-2; D gene uncertain. Trimming cost V 7 bases and J 4 bases, with 22 bases left between them. CDR3 length: 16 amino acids. CDR1 and CDR2 (germline): SQVTM, ANQGSEA. CDR3 protein: CSAQGGQHPGTGELFF. Here the CDR3 DNA reads TGCAGCGCACAAGGCGGCCAACACCCGGGCACCGGGGAGCTGTTTTTT.

This sequence joins TRBV19 and TRBJ2-3, with 7 nucleotides matching TRBD1. CDR1 is LNHDA and CDR2 is SQIVND in the germline V gene (reference sequence). The CDR3 totals 17 residues. V shed 6 bases and J 0 bases; nucleotides not matched to a gene: 12. The CDR3 sequence: CASRKGTVRASTDTQYF. CDR3 bases: TGTGCCAGTAGGAAGGGGACAGTCAGAGCTAGCACAGATACGCAGTATTTT.